This TCR beta chain is drawn from a study of blood T cell repertoires in COVID-19. Study-level background: Samples representing acute and convalescent COVID-19 were sourced from the United States, Italy and Spain. T cells, B-cell-depleted T cells, or PBMCs supplied cDNA or gDNA.

Trimming took 3 bases from V and 4 from J; bases not matched to a gene: 4. Per the germline V gene, CDR1 is SNHLY and CDR2 is FYNNEI. This CDR3 contains 16 residues. Per the authors' pipeline: Nucleated cell number was recorded as an estimate derived from reference gene primer amplification. The method was immunoSEQ multiplex PCR; TCRdb's version includes in-frame clones alone and lacks a portion of them. V and J calls and clone size are as listed in that table; D and trimming were resolved from the DNA. The sample includes roughly 250,000 clones, 82% of them seen just once. The material sequenced was peripheral blood. The receptor's source is an older woman with active or convalescent COVID-19. The V call is TRBV2, the J call TRBJ2-1; 12 bases fit TRBD2. The CDR3 nucleotides read TGTGCCAGCAGTGATGTTGGGACTAGCGGGTACAATGAGCAGTTCTTC. Translating it yields CASSDVGTSGYNEQFF.